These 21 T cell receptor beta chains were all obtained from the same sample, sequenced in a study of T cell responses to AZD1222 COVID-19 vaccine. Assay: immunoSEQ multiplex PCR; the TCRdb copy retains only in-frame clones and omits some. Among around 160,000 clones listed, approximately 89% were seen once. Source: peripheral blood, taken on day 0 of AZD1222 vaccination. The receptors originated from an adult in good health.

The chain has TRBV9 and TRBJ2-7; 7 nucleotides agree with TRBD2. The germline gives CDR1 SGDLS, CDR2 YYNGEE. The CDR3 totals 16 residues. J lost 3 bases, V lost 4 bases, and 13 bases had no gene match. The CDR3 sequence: CASSPPSASGFYEQYF. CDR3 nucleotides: TGTGCCAGCAGCCCCCCCTCGGCTAGCGGTTTCTACGAGCAGTACTTC. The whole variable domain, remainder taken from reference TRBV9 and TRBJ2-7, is DSGVTQTPKHLITATGQRVTLRCSPRSGDLSVYWYQQSLDQGLQFLIQYYNGEERAKGNILERFSAQQFPDLHSELNLSSLELGDSALYFCASSPPSASGFYEQYFGPGTRLTVT.

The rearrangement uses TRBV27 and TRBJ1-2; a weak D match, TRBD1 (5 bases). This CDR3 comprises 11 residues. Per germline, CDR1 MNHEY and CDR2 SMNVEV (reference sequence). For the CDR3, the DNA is TGTGCTGTAAAGGCAGGGCATGGCTACACCTTC. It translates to CAVKAGHGYTF.

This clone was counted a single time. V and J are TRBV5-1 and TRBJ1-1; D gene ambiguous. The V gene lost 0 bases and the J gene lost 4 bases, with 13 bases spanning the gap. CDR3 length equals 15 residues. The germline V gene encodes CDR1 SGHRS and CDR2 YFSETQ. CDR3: CASSLGAREGTEAFF. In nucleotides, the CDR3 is TGCGCCAGCAGCTTGGGGGCCCGGGAGGGCACTGAAGCTTTCTTT.

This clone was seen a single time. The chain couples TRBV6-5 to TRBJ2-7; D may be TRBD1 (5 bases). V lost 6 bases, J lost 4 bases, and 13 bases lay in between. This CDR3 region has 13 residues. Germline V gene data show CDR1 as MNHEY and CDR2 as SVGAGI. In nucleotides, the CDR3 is TGTGCCAGCAGCCCGACAGTTAGATACGAGCAGTACTTC. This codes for CASSPTVRYEQYF.

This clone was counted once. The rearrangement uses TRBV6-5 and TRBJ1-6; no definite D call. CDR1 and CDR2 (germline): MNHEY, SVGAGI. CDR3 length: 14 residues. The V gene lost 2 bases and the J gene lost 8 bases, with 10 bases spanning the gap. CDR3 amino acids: CASSYQVADSPLHF. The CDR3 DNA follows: TGTGCCAGCAGTTACCAGGTCGCGGATTCACCCCTCCACTTT.

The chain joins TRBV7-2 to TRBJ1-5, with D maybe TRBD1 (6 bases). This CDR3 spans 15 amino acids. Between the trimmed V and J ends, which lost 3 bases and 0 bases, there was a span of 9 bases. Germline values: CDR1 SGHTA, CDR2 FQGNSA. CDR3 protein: CASSLDRHSNQPQHF. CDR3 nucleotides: TGTGCCAGCAGCTTGGACAGACATAGCAATCAGCCCCAGCATTTT.

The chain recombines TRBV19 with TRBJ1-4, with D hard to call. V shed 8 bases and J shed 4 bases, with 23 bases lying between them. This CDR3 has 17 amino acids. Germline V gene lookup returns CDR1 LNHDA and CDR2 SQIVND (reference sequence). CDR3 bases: TGTGCCAGTCCGCACCGGGGAGCCTCATCAGGTAATGAAAAACTGTTTTTT. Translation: CASPHRGASSGNEKLFF.

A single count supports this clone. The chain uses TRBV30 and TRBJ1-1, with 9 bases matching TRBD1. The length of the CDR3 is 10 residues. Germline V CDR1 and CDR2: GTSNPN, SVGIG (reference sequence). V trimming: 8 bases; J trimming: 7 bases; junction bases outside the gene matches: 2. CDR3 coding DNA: TGTGCCGGGGACAGGGTTGAAGCTTTCTTT. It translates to CAGDRVEAFF.

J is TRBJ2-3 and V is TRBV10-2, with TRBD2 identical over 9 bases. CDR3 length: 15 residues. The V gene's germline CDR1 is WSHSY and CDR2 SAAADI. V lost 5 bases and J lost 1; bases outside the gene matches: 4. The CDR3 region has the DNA TGCGCCAGCAGTACCGCGGGGGGGCGCACAGATACGCAGTATTTT. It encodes CASSTAGGRTDTQYF.

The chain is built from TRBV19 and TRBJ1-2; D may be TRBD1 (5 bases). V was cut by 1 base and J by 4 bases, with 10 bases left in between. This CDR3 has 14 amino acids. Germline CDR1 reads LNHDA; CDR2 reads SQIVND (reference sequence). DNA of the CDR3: TGTGCCAGTAGTATAGTAACAGGACCCTATGGCTACACCTTC. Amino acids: CASSIVTGPYGYTF.

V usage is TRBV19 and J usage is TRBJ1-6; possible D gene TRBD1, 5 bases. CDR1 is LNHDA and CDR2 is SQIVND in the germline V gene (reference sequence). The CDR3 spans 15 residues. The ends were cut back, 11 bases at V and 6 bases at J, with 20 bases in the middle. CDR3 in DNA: TGTGCCTCCCAGGAAGGGGTGACCCTTAATTCACCCCTCCACTTT. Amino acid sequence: CASQEGVTLNSPLHF.

The CDR3 DNA follows: TGTGCCAGCACCCGACAGATATATAGCAATCAGCCCCAGCATTTT. It translates to CASTRQIYSNQPQHF. The chain joins TRBV2 to TRBJ1-5; possibly TRBD1 for D (5 bases). V gave up 7 bases and J gave up 0 bases, with 13 bases separating them. This CDR3 comprises 15 residues. In germline, CDR1 is SNHLY, CDR2 FYNNEI.

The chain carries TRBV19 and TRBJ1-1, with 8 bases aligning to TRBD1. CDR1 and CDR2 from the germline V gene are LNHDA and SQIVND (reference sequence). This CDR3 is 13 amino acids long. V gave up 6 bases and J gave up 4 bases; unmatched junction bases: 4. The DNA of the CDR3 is TGTGCCAGTAGGAACACAGGGGGCACTGAAGCTTTCTTT. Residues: CASRNTGGTEAFF.

CDR3 DNA sequence: TGTGCCAGCTCCCCCCAGGGGATGGGACAGGGTAGCGCCAATGAGCAGTTCTTC. The encoded protein is CASSPQGMGQGSANEQFF. The chain uses TRBV18 and TRBJ2-1, with 9 positions matching TRBD1. The CDR3 totals 18 residues. CDR1 is KGHSH, CDR2 LQKENI, per germline. Trimming took 6 bases from V and 6 from J; bases not matched to a gene: 18.

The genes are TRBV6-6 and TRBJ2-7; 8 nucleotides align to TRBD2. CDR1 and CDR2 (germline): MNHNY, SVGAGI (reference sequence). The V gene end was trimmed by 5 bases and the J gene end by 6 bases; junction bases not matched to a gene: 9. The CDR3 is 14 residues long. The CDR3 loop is CASSKGLALPEQYF. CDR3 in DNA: TGTGCCAGCAGTAAAGGACTAGCTTTACCCGAGCAGTACTTC.

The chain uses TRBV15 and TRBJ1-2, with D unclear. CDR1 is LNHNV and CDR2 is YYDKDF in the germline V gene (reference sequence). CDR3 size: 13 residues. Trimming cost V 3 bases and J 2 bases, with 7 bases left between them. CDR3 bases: TGTGCCACCAGCAGGGACTCGAACTATGGCTACACCTTC. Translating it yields CATSRDSNYGYTF.

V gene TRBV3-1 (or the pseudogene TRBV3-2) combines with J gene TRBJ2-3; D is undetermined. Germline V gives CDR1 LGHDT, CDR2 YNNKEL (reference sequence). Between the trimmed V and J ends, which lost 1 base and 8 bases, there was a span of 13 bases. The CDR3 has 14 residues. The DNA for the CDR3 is TGTGCCAGCAGCCAAGCCGGTGGAGAAGGTACGCAGTATTTT. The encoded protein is CASSQAGGEGTQYF.

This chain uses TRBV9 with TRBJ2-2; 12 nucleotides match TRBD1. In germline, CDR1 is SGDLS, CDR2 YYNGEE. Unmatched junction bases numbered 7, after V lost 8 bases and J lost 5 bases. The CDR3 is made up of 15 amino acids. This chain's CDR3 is CASYPGQGATGELFF. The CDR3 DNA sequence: TGTGCCAGTTATCCGGGACAGGGGGCGACCGGGGAGCTGTTTTTT.

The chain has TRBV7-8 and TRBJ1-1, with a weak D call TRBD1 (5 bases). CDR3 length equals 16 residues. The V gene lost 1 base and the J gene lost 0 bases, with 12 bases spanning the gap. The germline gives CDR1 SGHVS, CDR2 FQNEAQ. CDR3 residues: CASSLVSAGVNTEAFF. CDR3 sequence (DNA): TGTGCCAGCAGCTTAGTCTCCGCGGGGGTGAACACTGAAGCTTTCTTT.

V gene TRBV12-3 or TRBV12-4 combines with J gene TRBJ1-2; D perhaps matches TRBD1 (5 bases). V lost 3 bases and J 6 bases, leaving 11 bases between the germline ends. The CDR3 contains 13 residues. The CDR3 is CASSLGFRDGYTF. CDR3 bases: TGTGCCAGCAGTTTGGGCTTCAGGGATGGCTACACCTTC.

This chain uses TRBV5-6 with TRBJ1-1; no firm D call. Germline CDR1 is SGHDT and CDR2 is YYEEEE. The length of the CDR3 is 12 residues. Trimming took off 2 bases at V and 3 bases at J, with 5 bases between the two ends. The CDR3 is CASSFAYTEAFF. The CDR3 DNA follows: TGTGCCAGCAGCTTCGCCTACACTGAAGCTTTCTTT.